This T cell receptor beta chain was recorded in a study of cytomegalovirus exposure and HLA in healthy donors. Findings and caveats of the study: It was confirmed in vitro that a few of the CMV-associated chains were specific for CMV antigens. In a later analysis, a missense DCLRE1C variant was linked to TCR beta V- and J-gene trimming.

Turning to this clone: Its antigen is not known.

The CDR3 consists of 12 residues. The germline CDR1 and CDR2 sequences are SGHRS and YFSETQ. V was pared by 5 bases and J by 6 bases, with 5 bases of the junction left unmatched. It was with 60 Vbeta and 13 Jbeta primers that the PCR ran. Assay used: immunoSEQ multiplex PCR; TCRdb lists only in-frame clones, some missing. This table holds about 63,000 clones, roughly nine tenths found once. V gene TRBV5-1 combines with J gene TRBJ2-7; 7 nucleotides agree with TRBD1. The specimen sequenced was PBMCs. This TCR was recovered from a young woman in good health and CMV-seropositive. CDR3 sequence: CASSPTGVEQYF. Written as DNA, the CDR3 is TGCGCCAGCAGTCCCACAGGGGTCGAGCAGTACTTC.